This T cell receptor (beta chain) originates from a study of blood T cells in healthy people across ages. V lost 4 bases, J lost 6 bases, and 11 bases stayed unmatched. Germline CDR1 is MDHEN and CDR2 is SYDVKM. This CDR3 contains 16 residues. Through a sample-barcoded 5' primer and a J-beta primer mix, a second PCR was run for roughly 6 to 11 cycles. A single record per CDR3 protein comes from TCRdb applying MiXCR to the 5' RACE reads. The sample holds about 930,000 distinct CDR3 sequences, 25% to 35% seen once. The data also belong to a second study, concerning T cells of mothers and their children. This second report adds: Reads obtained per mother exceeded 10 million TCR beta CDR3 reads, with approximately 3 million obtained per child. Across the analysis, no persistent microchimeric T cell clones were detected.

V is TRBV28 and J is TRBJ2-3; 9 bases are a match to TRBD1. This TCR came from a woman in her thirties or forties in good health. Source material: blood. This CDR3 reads CASSSPRTGEVDTQYF. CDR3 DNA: TGTGCCAGCAGTTCCCCCCGGACAGGGGAGGTGGATACGCAGTATTTT.